A single sample gave rise to the 7 T cell receptor beta chains below, sequenced in a study of response to subunit inactivated influenza vaccine. TCRdb recomputed calls from the RT-PCR reads with MiXCR, one row per CDR3 protein. The sample contains around 470,000 distinct CDR3 sequences, more than 7% of which appear only once. The starting material was PBMCs from blood, obtained roughly 24 months after vaccination. All receptors come from a man in his fifties or sixties who received an inactivated influenza vaccine.

In DNA, the CDR3 is TGTGCCAGCAGTGAAGTGATGGGAGAGACCCAGTACTTC. The encoded protein is CASSEVMGETQYF. The chain joins TRBV2 to TRBJ2-5; D remains ambiguous. CDR3 length equals 13 residues. CDR1 and CDR2 (germline): SNHLY, FYNNEI. V was shortened by 1 base and J by 4 bases, with 7 bases between the two germline ends.

This chain joins TRBV28 and TRBJ1-2; tentatively, D is TRBD1 (6 bases). The germline gives CDR1 MDHEN, CDR2 SYDVKM. The ends were cut back, 7 bases at V and 6 bases at J, with 15 bases in the middle. This CDR3 is 13 amino acids long. The DNA of the CDR3 is TGTGCCAGCACTCTTGGGGCAGGGGATGGCTACACCTTC. As protein: CASTLGAGDGYTF.

This clonotype was seen a handful of times. This sequence joins TRBV4-3 and TRBJ2-3; D might be TRBD1 (5 bases). The V gene's germline CDR1 is LGHNA and CDR2 YSLEER. Trimming removed 0 bases at V and 1 base at J, with 11 bases between. The CDR3 loop spans 16 amino acids. CDR3 coding DNA: TGCGCCAGCAGCCAAGATCTCCAGGGTGGCACAGATACGCAGTATTTT. It translates to CASSQDLQGGTDTQYF.

This clonotype was counted a few times. This chain links TRBV6-2 or TRBV6-3 with TRBJ1-5; 7 bases are a match to TRBD1. The CDR3 totals 19 residues. The J segment lost 4 bases and the V segment lost 4 bases, leaving 19 bases of the junction unmatched. Germline-derived CDR1 and CDR2 are MNHEY and SVGEGT. The CDR3 nucleotides are TGTGCCAGCAGTTCCCCTTGGGACAGATACCGGTGGGATAATCAGCCCCAGCATTTT. It is translated as CASSSPWDRYRWDNQPQHF.

In this sample, this clonotype turned up many times. The rearrangement joins TRBV11-2 to TRBJ2-5; perhaps TRBD1 as D (5 bases). Germline V gives CDR1 SGHAT, CDR2 FQNNGV. The CDR3 sequence is 19 residues long. The V end lost 1 base, the J end lost 4 bases, and 25 bases lay between the germline ends. CDR3 in amino acids: CASSLGKPSRALVAETQYF. CDR3 DNA: TGTGCCAGCAGCTTAGGAAAGCCCAGCAGGGCCTTAGTCGCAGAGACCCAGTACTTC.

The sample holds a few counts of this clonotype. The V call is TRBV4-3, the J call TRBJ2-3; TRBD1 matches at 8 bases. J lost 4 bases, V lost 1 base, and 10 bases had no gene match. The CDR3 runs to 17 residues. CDR1 LGHNA and CDR2 YSLEER come from the germline V gene. DNA of the CDR3: TGCGCCAGCAGCCAAGTCTGGTCAGGGGGCCTGGCAGATACGCAGTATTTT. Encoded protein: CASSQVWSGGLADTQYF.

CDR3 in amino acids: CSVESPAGFSYNEQFF. Written as DNA, the CDR3 is TGCAGCGTTGAATCGCCAGCGGGCTTCTCCTACAATGAGCAGTTCTTC. This chain connects TRBV29-1 to TRBJ2-1; a possible D gene is TRBD2 (6 bases). The ends were cut back, 2 bases at V and 0 bases at J, with 14 bases in the middle. This CDR3 is built from 16 residues. Germline V gene data show CDR1 as SQVTM and CDR2 as ANQGSEA.